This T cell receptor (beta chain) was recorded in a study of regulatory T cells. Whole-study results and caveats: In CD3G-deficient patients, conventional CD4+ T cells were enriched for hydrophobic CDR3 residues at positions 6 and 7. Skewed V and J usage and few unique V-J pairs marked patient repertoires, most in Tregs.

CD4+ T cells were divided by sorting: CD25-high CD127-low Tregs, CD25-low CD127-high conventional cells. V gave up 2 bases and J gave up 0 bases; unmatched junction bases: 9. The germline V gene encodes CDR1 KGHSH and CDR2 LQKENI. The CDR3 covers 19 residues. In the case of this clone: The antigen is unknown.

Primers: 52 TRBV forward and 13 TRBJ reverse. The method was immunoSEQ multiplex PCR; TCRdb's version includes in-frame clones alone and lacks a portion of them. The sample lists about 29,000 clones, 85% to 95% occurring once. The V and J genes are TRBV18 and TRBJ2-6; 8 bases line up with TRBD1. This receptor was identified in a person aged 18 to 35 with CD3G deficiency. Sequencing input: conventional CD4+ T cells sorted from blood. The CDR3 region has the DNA TGTGCCAGCTCACCATTGCCGGGACAGGCGATCTCTGGGGCCAACGTCCTGACTTTC. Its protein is CASSPLPGQAISGANVLTF.